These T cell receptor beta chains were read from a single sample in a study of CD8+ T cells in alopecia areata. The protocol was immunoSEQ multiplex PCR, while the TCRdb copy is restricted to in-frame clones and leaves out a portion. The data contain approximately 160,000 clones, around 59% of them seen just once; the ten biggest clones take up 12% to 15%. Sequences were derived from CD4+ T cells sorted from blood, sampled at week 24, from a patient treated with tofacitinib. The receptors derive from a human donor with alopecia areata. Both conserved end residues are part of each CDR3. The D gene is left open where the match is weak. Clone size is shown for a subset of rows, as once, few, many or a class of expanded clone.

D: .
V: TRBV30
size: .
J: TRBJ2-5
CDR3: CAWSPQVLQETQYF
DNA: TGTGCCTGGAGTCCACAGGTTCTCCAAGAGACCCAGTACTTC

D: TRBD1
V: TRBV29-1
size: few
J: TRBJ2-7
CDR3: CSVEGQGDDPSYEQYF
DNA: TGCAGCGTTGAGGGACAGGGTGATGATCCCTCCTACGAGCAGTACTTC

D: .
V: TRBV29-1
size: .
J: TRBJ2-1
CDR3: CSVDRLLGGWQFF
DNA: TGCAGCGTTGATCGACTGCTTGGAGGGTGGCAGTTCTTC

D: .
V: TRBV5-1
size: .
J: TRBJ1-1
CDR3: CASSPQGGSEAFF
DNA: TGCGCCAGCAGCCCCCAGGGAGGATCCGAAGCTTTCTTT

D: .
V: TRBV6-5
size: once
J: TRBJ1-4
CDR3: CASSSNQATNEKLFF
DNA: TGTGCCAGCAGCTCTAACCAGGCAACTAATGAAAAACTGTTTTTT

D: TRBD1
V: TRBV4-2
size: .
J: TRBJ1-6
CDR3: CASSQDSVGTVGSPLHF
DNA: TGTGCCAGCAGCCAAGATTCGGTGGGGACAGTTGGCTCACCCCTCCACTTT

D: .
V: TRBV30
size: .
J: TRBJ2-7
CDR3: CAWKISYEQYF
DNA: TGTGCCTGGAAAATCTCCTACGAGCAGTACTTC

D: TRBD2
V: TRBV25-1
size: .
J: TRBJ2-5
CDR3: CASRLAGGRETQYF
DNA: TGTGCCAGCCGACTAGCGGGGGGGCGAGAGACCCAGTACTTC

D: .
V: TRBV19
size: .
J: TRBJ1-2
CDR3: CASSIGSSGYTF
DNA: TGTGCCAGTAGTATCGGCTCATCTGGCTACACCTTC

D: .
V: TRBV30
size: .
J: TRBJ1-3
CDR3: CAWRTVSSGNTIYF
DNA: TGTGCCTGGAGGACAGTGAGCTCTGGAAACACCATATATTTT

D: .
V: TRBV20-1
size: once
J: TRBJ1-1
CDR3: CSARVEAEAFF
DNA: TGCAGTGCTAGGGTCGAGGCTGAAGCTTTCTTT

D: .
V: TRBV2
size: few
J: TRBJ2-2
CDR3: CATWVRGHGTGELFF
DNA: TGTGCCACCTGGGTTAGGGGCCATGGCACCGGGGAGCTGTTTTTT

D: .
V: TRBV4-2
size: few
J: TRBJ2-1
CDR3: CASSPGPGGQNEQFF
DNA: TGTGCCAGCAGCCCGGGCCCCGGGGGGCAGAATGAGCAGTTCTTC

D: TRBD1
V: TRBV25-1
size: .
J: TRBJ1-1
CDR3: CASSGQGGSNTEAFF
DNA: TGTGCCAGCAGTGGACAGGGAGGGTCGAACACTGAAGCTTTCTTT